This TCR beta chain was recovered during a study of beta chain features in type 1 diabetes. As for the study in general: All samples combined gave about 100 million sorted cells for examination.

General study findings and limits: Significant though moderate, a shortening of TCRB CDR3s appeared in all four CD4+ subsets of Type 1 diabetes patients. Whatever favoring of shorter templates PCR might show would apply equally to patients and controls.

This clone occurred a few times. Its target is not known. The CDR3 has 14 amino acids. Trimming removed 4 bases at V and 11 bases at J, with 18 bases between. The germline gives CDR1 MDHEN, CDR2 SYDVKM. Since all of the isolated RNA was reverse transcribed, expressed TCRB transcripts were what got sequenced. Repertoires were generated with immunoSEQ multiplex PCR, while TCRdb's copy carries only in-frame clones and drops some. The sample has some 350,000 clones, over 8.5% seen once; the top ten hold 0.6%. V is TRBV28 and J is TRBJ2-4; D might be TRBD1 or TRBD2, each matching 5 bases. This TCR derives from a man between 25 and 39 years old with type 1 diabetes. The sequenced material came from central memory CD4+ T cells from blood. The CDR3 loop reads CASSSSSTPGLQYF. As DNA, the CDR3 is TGTGCCAGCAGTTCATCATCGACCCCGGGACTTCAGTACTTC.